The rows below give T cell receptor beta chains drawn from one sample of a study of cytomegalovirus exposure and HLA in healthy donors. The repertoire was sequenced with immunoSEQ multiplex PCR; TCRdb's copy has only in-frame clones and lacks some. This sample carries approximately 190,000 clones, 84% of them seen once, and the ten largest clones take around an eighth. Input material: PBMCs. Every receptor here comes from a woman aged 30 to 39 in good health and CMV-seropositive. The CDR3 runs from the conserved cysteine through the conserved F or W. The D gene is left open where the match is weak. The size entry is marked missing in some rows and otherwise reads once, few, many or a size class.

size	V	J	D	DNA	CDR3
NA	TRBV18	TRBJ1-2	NA	TGTGCCAGCTCAGCCGACAGATCTGGTGGCTACACCTTC	CASSADRSGGYTF
few	TRBV5-1	TRBJ1-1	NA	TGCGCCAGCAGCTTGGCGGGAAATATGAACACTGAAGCTTTCTTT	CASSLAGNMNTEAFF
NA	TRBV28	TRBJ2-2	TRBD2	TGTGTCTCGGGCGGGAGCAACACCGGGGAGCTGTTTTTT	CVSGGSNTGELFF
NA	TRBV29-1	TRBJ2-3	NA	TGCAGCGTTGAAGATCAGGCAGATACGCAGTATTTT	CSVEDQADTQYF
NA	TRBV30	TRBJ1-5	NA	TGTGCCTGGAGTCAGTTCCCGAGCAATCAGCCCCAGCATTTT	CAWSQFPSNQPQHF
many	TRBV28	TRBJ2-2	NA	TGTGCCAGCAGTTCAACCGGGGAGCTGTTTTTT	CASSSTGELFF
NA	TRBV29-1	TRBJ2-1	TRBD1	TGCAGCGTTGGATCGGACAGGGGTATTCTGAATGAGCAGTTCTTC	CSVGSDRGILNEQFF
NA	TRBV5-1	TRBJ2-5	TRBD2	TGCGCCAGCAGCACGCCTAGCGGGGATGTCCAAGAGACCCAGTACTTC	CASSTPSGDVQETQYF
NA	TRBV30	TRBJ2-3	TRBD2	TGTGCCTGGAGGGGGGCCAGACTAGCGGGCACAGATACGCAGTATTTT	CAWRGARLAGTDTQYF
NA	TRBV6-6	TRBJ2-3	NA	TGTGCCAGCAGTCCGATGGACATTACAGATACGCAGTATTTT	CASSPMDITDTQYF
NA	TRBV19	TRBJ2-1	NA	TGTGCCAGTAGTACTCCGGGACCGAAGGGGGATGAGCAGTTCTTC	CASSTPGPKGDEQFF
NA	TRBV9	TRBJ2-1	TRBD2	TGTGCCAGCAGCGCGGGACTAGCGGGAGAATTATCCTACAATGAGCAGTTCTTC	CASSAGLAGELSYNEQFF
NA	TRBV15	TRBJ2-7	NA	TGTGCCACCAGCAGAGCTTTTGGCGGAACCTACGAGCAGTACTTC	CATSRAFGGTYEQYF
few	TRBV6-1	TRBJ2-5	NA	TGTGCCAGCAGTCTGGGGCGGGAGACCCAGTACTTC	CASSLGRETQYF
NA	TRBV7-3	TRBJ2-1	NA	TGTGCCAGCAGCTTAAATATTCAAGGCGGCTATGAGCAGTTCTTC	CASSLNIQGGYEQFF
few	TRBV2	TRBJ1-2	NA	TGTGCCAGCAGTGAACGGGCGGGACCCTATGGCTACACCTTC	CASSERAGPYGYTF
NA	TRBV2	TRBJ2-7	TRBD1	TGTGCCAGCAGCGGGACAGAAGATTACGAGCAGTACTTC	CASSGTEDYEQYF
few	TRBV2	TRBJ1-5	NA	TGTGCCAGCAGGGGGGGACGTTTCGCCCAGCATTTT	CASRGGRFAQHF
few	TRBV6-5	TRBJ1-1	NA	TGTGCCAGCAGGTATACTAAGGGGGCTGAAGCTTTCTTT	CASRYTKGAEAFF
NA	TRBV2	TRBJ2-1	TRBD1	TGTGCCAGCAATCCCGGGACAGGGAACCGTTGGCAGTTCTTC	CASNPGTGNRWQFF
NA	TRBV7-9	TRBJ2-5	NA	TGTGCCAGCAGCTTAGGGCAGTTAGAGACCCAGTACTTC	CASSLGQLETQYF
NA	TRBV9	TRBJ2-1	NA	TGTGCCAGCAGCGTACTAGCGATGGGGAATGAGCAGTTCTTC	CASSVLAMGNEQFF
NA	TRBV6-6	TRBJ1-4	NA	TGTGCCAGCAGTCCCCCCGGCAGGGGCGAAGGGAGAAAACTGTTTTTT	CASSPPGRGEGRKLFF
NA	TRBV9	TRBJ2-7	NA	TGTGCCAGCAGCCCAGGGACATTTGGCGAGCAGTACTTC	CASSPGTFGEQYF
NA	TRBV2	TRBJ1-2	NA	TGTGCCAGCAGTGATGATTCCGCAGTTGTAAACTATGGCTACACCTTC	CASSDDSAVVNYGYTF
few	TRBV5-1	TRBJ1-3	NA	TGCGCCAGCAGCTCCCTAGGCCCCAACTCTGGAAACACCATATATTTT	CASSSLGPNSGNTIYF
NA	TRBV6-5	TRBJ1-5	NA	TGTGCCAGCAGTGTACTGGGAGGGAGCAATCAGCCCCAGCATTTT	CASSVLGGSNQPQHF
NA	TRBV9	TRBJ2-3	NA	TGTGCCAGCAGCCCGCGTAGCGGTAGCACAGATACGCAGTATTTT	CASSPRSGSTDTQYF
NA	TRBV9	TRBJ2-4	NA	TGTGCCAGCAGCGCGGGGGAAAACATTCAGTACTTC	CASSAGENIQYF
NA	TRBV25-1	TRBJ2-7	NA	TGTGCCAGCAGTGATAAGGCCGGGGTTGGCGACGAGCAGTACTTC	CASSDKAGVGDEQYF
NA	TRBV28	TRBJ1-2	TRBD1	TGTGCCAGCAGACAGGGGGCTGGATTGTATGGCTACACCTTC	CASRQGAGLYGYTF
NA	TRBV30	TRBJ2-7	NA	TGTGCCTGGAGTCCGGGACAACTTTACGAGCAGTACTTC	CAWSPGQLYEQYF